This TCR beta chain was recorded in a study of technical replicates of blood from several donors. V lost 1 base and J lost 2; bases outside the gene matches: 4. Germline V gene data show CDR1 as SGHNT and CDR2 as YYREEE (reference sequence). The CDR3 is 15 amino acids. Assay: immunoSEQ multiplex PCR; the TCRdb copy retains only in-frame clones and omits some. In the table there are about 85,000 clones, about 95% of which are singletons. The specimen was T cells isolated from PBMCs. The sequence derives from a human donor in good health. The chain links TRBV5-4 to TRBJ1-2, with TRBD1 matching 8 bases. The CDR3 sequence is CASSLYSGGNYGYTF. In DNA form, the CDR3 reads TGTGCCAGCAGCTTGTATTCAGGGGGCAACTATGGCTACACCTTC.